This is a list of T cell receptor beta chains from one sample in a study of cytomegalovirus exposure and HLA in healthy donors. Only in-frame clones appear in the TCRdb table, and some are missing; sequencing was by immunoSEQ multiplex PCR. The sample yields under 120,000 clones, roughly three quarters seen once. Sample: PBMCs. These receptors all stem from a man between 35 and 55 years old in good health and CMV-seropositive. CDR3s include the opening cysteine and the closing phenylalanine or tryptophan. Each record gives: clone size, J gene, D gene, V gene, CDR3 DNA, CDR3 protein. A D gene is named only where the DNA matches it firmly. Rows may omit the clone size; those that give it use once, few, many or a size class.

clone size: -
J gene: TRBJ2-3
D gene: -
V gene: TRBV9
CDR3 DNA: TGTGCCAGCAGCGCCCCTGGACTCTCCACAGATACGCAGTATTTT
CDR3 protein: CASSAPGLSTDTQYF

clone size: -
J gene: TRBJ2-2
D gene: TRBD2
V gene: TRBV7-3
CDR3 DNA: TGTGCCAGCAGCTTAACTTTCGGACTAGCGGAGCTTGGGGGGGAGCTGTTTTTT
CDR3 protein: CASSLTFGLAELGGELFF

clone size: -
J gene: TRBJ2-1
D gene: TRBD2
V gene: TRBV28
CDR3 DNA: TGTGCCAGCAGTTCATGGACTAGCGGGAGTTATAATGAGCAGTTCTTC
CDR3 protein: CASSSWTSGSYNEQFF

clone size: -
J gene: TRBJ2-4
D gene: TRBD1
V gene: TRBV19
CDR3 DNA: TGTGCCAGTAGTATCGAGGGGGCCAGGGACATTCAGTACTTC
CDR3 protein: CASSIEGARDIQYF

clone size: -
J gene: TRBJ2-5
D gene: TRBD2
V gene: TRBV5-1
CDR3 DNA: TGCGCCAGCAGCTTGGTGGGGCGGGAGCAAGAGACCCAGTACTTC
CDR3 protein: CASSLVGREQETQYF

clone size: -
J gene: TRBJ1-4
D gene: TRBD1
V gene: TRBV9
CDR3 DNA: TGTGCCAGCAGCTCCGACAGGGGTCTCGAAAAACTGTTTTTT
CDR3 protein: CASSSDRGLEKLFF

clone size: -
J gene: TRBJ1-2
D gene: TRBD1
V gene: TRBV28
CDR3 DNA: TGTGCCAGCAGTTTCAGGGGACAGGGGGCAATTGGCTACACCTTC
CDR3 protein: CASSFRGQGAIGYTF

clone size: -
J gene: TRBJ1-1
D gene: TRBD1
V gene: TRBV27
CDR3 DNA: TGTGCCAGCACGGAAGGGACAGGGGGGAAGAACACTGAAGCTTTCTTT
CDR3 protein: CASTEGTGGKNTEAFF

clone size: -
J gene: TRBJ2-2
D gene: -
V gene: TRBV19
CDR3 DNA: TGTGCCAGTAGTATCCGGACCGGGGAGCTGTTTTTT
CDR3 protein: CASSIRTGELFF

clone size: -
J gene: TRBJ1-2
D gene: TRBD1
V gene: TRBV15
CDR3 DNA: TGTGCCACCAGCATAGACAGGGTATATGGCTACACCTTC
CDR3 protein: CATSIDRVYGYTF

clone size: few
J gene: TRBJ1-2
D gene: -
V gene: TRBV29-1
CDR3 DNA: TGCAGCGTTGAAGGGGGGACAAACATCTATGGCTACACCTTC
CDR3 protein: CSVEGGTNIYGYTF

clone size: -
J gene: TRBJ1-1
D gene: -
V gene: TRBV11-2
CDR3 DNA: TGTGCCACCACCCCCCCGGCGGAAGGGGGCACTGAAGCTTTCTTT
CDR3 protein: CATTPPAEGGTEAFF

clone size: few
J gene: TRBJ2-7
D gene: -
V gene: TRBV19
CDR3 DNA: TGTGCCAGTAAGAGACTCTACGAGCAGTACTTC
CDR3 protein: CASKRLYEQYF

clone size: once
J gene: TRBJ1-1
D gene: -
V gene: TRBV20-1
CDR3 DNA: TGCAGTGGAGGGTACAGCACTGAAGCTTTCTTT
CDR3 protein: CSGGYSTEAFF

clone size: -
J gene: TRBJ1-1
D gene: -
V gene: TRBV18
CDR3 DNA: TGTGCCAGCTCACCGGGGGGGCTGAACACTGAAGCTTTCTTT
CDR3 protein: CASSPGGLNTEAFF

clone size: -
J gene: TRBJ1-3
D gene: -
V gene: TRBV9
CDR3 DNA: TGTGCCAGCAGCGTAAGGGGGAGTACTGGAAACACCATATATTTT
CDR3 protein: CASSVRGSTGNTIYF

clone size: few
J gene: TRBJ2-1
D gene: -
V gene: TRBV6-4
CDR3 DNA: TGTGCCAGCAGTGACTCGAGTGTTGTCACCTACAATGAGCAGTTCTTC
CDR3 protein: CASSDSSVVTYNEQFF

clone size: -
J gene: TRBJ2-7
D gene: TRBD1
V gene: TRBV10-2
CDR3 DNA: TGCGCCAGCAGTGCTCCGGGACAGGGGAACTACGAGCAGTACTTC
CDR3 protein: CASSAPGQGNYEQYF

clone size: -
J gene: TRBJ2-1
D gene: -
V gene: TRBV10-3
CDR3 DNA: TGTGCCATCAGTGAGTTGGCTAGCCAGTTGAATGAGCAGTTCTTC
CDR3 protein: CAISELASQLNEQFF

clone size: -
J gene: TRBJ1-2
D gene: TRBD1
V gene: TRBV18
CDR3 DNA: TGTGCCAGCTCACCACCGGGACAGATTAACTATGGCTACACCTTC
CDR3 protein: CASSPPGQINYGYTF

clone size: -
J gene: TRBJ2-3
D gene: TRBD2
V gene: TRBV30
CDR3 DNA: TGTGCCTGGAGGAGCACTAGCGCAGATACGCAGTATTTT
CDR3 protein: CAWRSTSADTQYF

clone size: -
J gene: TRBJ1-3
D gene: TRBD1
V gene: TRBV10-3
CDR3 DNA: TGTGCCATCAGTGTGGCACCGGGACAGGGAGGAAACACCATATATTTT
CDR3 protein: CAISVAPGQGGNTIYF

clone size: -
J gene: TRBJ2-1
D gene: TRBD2
V gene: TRBV7-6
CDR3 DNA: TGTGCCAGCAGCTCCTCTAGCGGGAGTTACAATGAGCAGTTCTTC
CDR3 protein: CASSSSSGSYNEQFF

clone size: -
J gene: TRBJ1-4
D gene: -
V gene: TRBV19
CDR3 DNA: TGTGCCAGTAGTATCCCGAACAGTTTCGGGGATGAAAAACTGTTTTTT
CDR3 protein: CASSIPNSFGDEKLFF

clone size: few
J gene: TRBJ2-6
D gene: TRBD1
V gene: TRBV6-5
CDR3 DNA: TGTGCCAGCAGGACAGGGACTGGGGCCAACGTCCTGACTTTC
CDR3 protein: CASRTGTGANVLTF

clone size: -
J gene: TRBJ2-2
D gene: TRBD1
V gene: TRBV5-1
CDR3 DNA: TGCGCCAGTTCTATTGCCGGACAGGGGAACACCGGGGAGCTGTTTTTT
CDR3 protein: CASSIAGQGNTGELFF

clone size: -
J gene: TRBJ1-1
D gene: -
V gene: TRBV29-1
CDR3 DNA: TGCAGCGTTGATAGGGCAGGGGTGGCCATTGAAGCTTTCTTT
CDR3 protein: CSVDRAGVAIEAFF

clone size: -
J gene: TRBJ1-1
D gene: -
V gene: TRBV5-1
CDR3 DNA: TGCGCCAGTGGGGGGAAATACACTGAAGCTTTCTTT
CDR3 protein: CASGGKYTEAFF

clone size: -
J gene: TRBJ2-5
D gene: TRBD1
V gene: TRBV29-1
CDR3 DNA: TGCAGCGTCCGCCGGGACAGGGGTAAAGAGACCCAGTACTTC
CDR3 protein: CSVRRDRGKETQYF

clone size: -
J gene: TRBJ2-5
D gene: -
V gene: TRBV7-8
CDR3 DNA: TGTGCCAGCAGCTTATTTAAGCTGTTCGGTGAGACCCAGTACTTC
CDR3 protein: CASSLFKLFGETQYF

clone size: -
J gene: TRBJ1-1
D gene: TRBD1
V gene: TRBV29-1
CDR3 DNA: TGCAGCGTCCCGGGACAGGGCTCTGAAGCTTTCTTT
CDR3 protein: CSVPGQGSEAFF

clone size: -
J gene: TRBJ1-1
D gene: TRBD1
V gene: TRBV28
CDR3 DNA: TGTGCCACCTACAGGGGCCGGAACACTGAAGCTTTCTTT
CDR3 protein: CATYRGRNTEAFF

clone size: once
J gene: TRBJ1-4
D gene: -
V gene: TRBV5-6
CDR3 DNA: TGTGCCAGCAGCACCCGAAGAGGAACAAATGAAAAACTGTTTTTT
CDR3 protein: CASSTRRGTNEKLFF